These T cell receptor beta chains were read from a single sample in a study of blood T cell repertoires in COVID-19. Profiled with immunoSEQ multiplex PCR; TCRdb holds only in-frame clones, not every one. The data show about 260,000 clones, 85% to 95% seen once. The source material was PBMCs or T cells enriched from blood (not recorded which). The origin of the receptors is a man aged 35 to 55 who had been exposed to COVID-19. CDR3s include the opening cysteine and the closing phenylalanine or tryptophan. The order of the fields is V gene, D gene, CDR3 length, clone size, J gene, CDR3 protein, CDR3 DNA. D genes are given only for firm matches. Not every row has a clone size; where given, it reads once, few, many or a size class.

TRBV9	NA	16	NA	TRBJ1-1	CASSPRTGDANTEAFF	TGTGCCAGCAGCCCTCGGACGGGGGACGCCAACACTGAAGCTTTCTTT
TRBV9	TRBD2	19	NA	TRBJ2-3	CASSVAPVGAGGSADTQYF	TGTGCCAGCAGCGTAGCTCCTGTAGGAGCGGGAGGGTCCGCAGATACGCAGTATTTT
TRBV12-3/TRBV12-4	NA	13	NA	TRBJ1-1	CASTLQGNTEAFF	TGTGCCAGCACCCTCCAGGGGAACACTGAAGCTTTCTTT
TRBV5-1	TRBD2	14	once	TRBJ2-1	CASSQQTSTNEQFF	TGCGCCAGCAGCCAACAGACTAGCACAAATGAGCAGTTCTTC
TRBV7-2	NA	14	NA	TRBJ2-3	CASGGPGVTDTQYF	TGTGCCTCCGGCGGACCAGGGGTCACAGATACGCAGTATTTT
TRBV6-5	NA	14	NA	TRBJ2-2	CASQALSGTGELFF	TGTGCCAGCCAGGCTTTATCGGGGACCGGGGAGCTGTTTTTT
TRBV6-6	TRBD1	13	NA	TRBJ1-1	CASSPQGDTEAFF	TGTGCCAGCAGTCCACAGGGGGACACTGAAGCTTTCTTT
TRBV6-5	NA	14	NA	TRBJ2-1	CASNELAIYNEQFF	TGTGCCAGCAACGAGCTAGCGATCTACAATGAGCAGTTCTTC
TRBV19	TRBD2	15	NA	TRBJ2-2	CASGGDASNTGELFF	TGTGCCAGTGGGGGGGACGCCTCGAACACCGGGGAGCTGTTTTTT
TRBV5-4	NA	14	NA	TRBJ1-2	CASSRGASDYGYTF	TGTGCCAGCAGCCGGGGGGCCTCCGATTATGGCTACACCTTC
TRBV5-1	TRBD1	15	NA	TRBJ2-1	CASSSSWTGINEQFF	TGCGCCAGCAGCTCGTCTTGGACAGGGATCAATGAGCAGTTCTTC
TRBV3-1/TRBV3-2	NA	15	NA	TRBJ2-1	CASSQLALSYNEQFF	TGTGCCAGCAGCCAACTAGCGCTATCCTACAATGAGCAGTTCTTC
TRBV5-4	TRBD1	18	NA	TRBJ2-6	CASSEPGQGLSGANVLTF	TGTGCCAGCAGCGAACCGGGACAGGGCCTCTCTGGGGCCAACGTCCTGACTTTC
TRBV24-1	NA	15	NA	TRBJ2-7	CATSDLQGGEYEQYF	TGTGCCACCAGTGATTTGCAAGGCGGGGAATACGAGCAGTACTTC
TRBV21-1	NA	20	NA	TRBJ2-1	CASSKAFRIRAGVAADEQFF	TGTGCCAGCAGCAAAGCTTTTAGAATCCGGGCGGGAGTTGCGGCAGATGAGCAGTTCTTC
TRBV28	TRBD1	13	once	TRBJ1-1	CASSRKDRAEAFF	TGTGCCAGCAGCCGAAAGGACAGGGCTGAAGCTTTCTTT
TRBV24-1	NA	16	NA	TRBJ2-2	CATSDALTSSTGELFF	TGTGCCACCAGTGATGCCCTGACTAGTTCGACCGGGGAGCTGTTTTTT
TRBV9	TRBD2	15	NA	TRBJ2-2	CASSHPGGVTGELFF	TGTGCCAGCAGTCACCCGGGGGGGGTCACCGGGGAGCTGTTTTTT